The rows below give T cell receptor beta chains drawn from one sample of a study of T-cell reconstitution after alpha-beta-depleted transplantation in children. TCRdb re-derived calls from the PCR reads in MiXCR, one entry per CDR3 protein. The sample records 250,000 to 350,000 distinct CDR3 sequences, roughly 21% being singletons. Source: PBMCs, mostly from graft donor cells, taken 180 days after TCRalphabeta/CD19-depleted stem cell transplant. Every receptor here comes from a male patient younger than 18 who had a stem cell transplant for acute lymphoblastic leukemia, so the T cells may come from the graft donor. The CDR3 runs from the conserved cysteine through the conserved F or W. The order of the fields is V gene, CDR3 length, J gene, clone size, D gene, CDR3 DNA, CDR3 protein. The D gene is left open where the match is weak. The listing skips clone size in some rows; elsewhere it reads once, few, many or a size class.

>TRBV29-1|11|TRBJ2-2|few|.
TGCAGCTCCGGGCACCGAGAGGAGCTGTTTTTT
CSSGHREELFF
>TRBV15|13|TRBJ2-1|.|.
TGTGCCACCAGCAGAGGAAGGGCCGATGAGCAGTTCTTC
CATSRGRADEQFF
>TRBV6-1|17|TRBJ1-5|.|TRBD1
TGTGCCAGCAGTGAAGCCTCCGGGACAGCAGACAATCAGCCCCAGCATTTT
CASSEASGTADNQPQHF
>TRBV9|15|TRBJ2-2|few|TRBD1
TGTGCCAGCAGGGGGGACAGGGGGCTGAACGGGGAGCTGTTTTTT
CASRGDRGLNGELFF
>TRBV7-8|19|TRBJ2-3|.|TRBD2
TGTGCCGTTCCCCCACATCGGACTAGCGGCCAAGGGGTCACAGATACGCAGTATTTT
CAVPPHRTSGQGVTDTQYF
>TRBV9|14|TRBJ2-7|.|.
TGTGCCAGCAGCGTCAGGGAGGCTATCTACGAGCAGTACTTC
CASSVREAIYEQYF
>TRBV7-9|15|TRBJ1-1|.|TRBD1
TGTGCCAGCAGCTTCTGGACAGGGATGAACACTGAAGCTTTCTTT
CASSFWTGMNTEAFF
>TRBV20-1|12|TRBJ2-5|few|.
TGCAGTGCCACGGATTTTCAAGAGACCCAGTACTTC
CSATDFQETQYF
>TRBV9|18|TRBJ1-4|few|TRBD1
TGTGCCAGCAGCGTAGCGGGAGCAGGGGGAATTGGAAATGAAAAACTGTTTTTT
CASSVAGAGGIGNEKLFF
>TRBV2|14|TRBJ2-2|few|.
TGTGCCAGCAGTGAAAGTTGGGAGACCGGGGAGCTGTTTTTT
CASSESWETGELFF
>TRBV9|15|TRBJ2-5|few|.
TGTGCCAGCAGCGTTTCGCCGGAAAGGCAAGAGACCCAGTACTTC
CASSVSPERQETQYF
>TRBV12-3/TRBV12-4|14|TRBJ1-1|.|.
TGTGCCAGCAGTTTCTACCGTGAGAACACTGAAGCTTTCTTT
CASSFYRENTEAFF
>TRBV7-7|17|TRBJ2-3|.|TRBD2
TGTGCCAGCAGCCCTATAGCGGGGAATGGGAGGACAGATACGCAGTATTTT
CASSPIAGNGRTDTQYF
>TRBV5-1|14|TRBJ2-7|few|.
TGCGCCAGCAGCGACCGGGACAAAGGGTACGAGCAGTACTTC
CASSDRDKGYEQYF
>TRBV20-1|14|TRBJ2-1|few|.
TGCAGTGCTTTGGACTTGAGCTCCTACAATGAGCAGTTCTTC
CSALDLSSYNEQFF
>TRBV7-3|14|TRBJ2-2|many|.
TGTGCCAGCAGCCCCGGACTATTCACCGGGGAGCTGTTTTTT
CASSPGLFTGELFF
>TRBV29-1|12|TRBJ2-3|few|.
TGCAGCGTTGGGAGTGGTGCAGATACGCAGTATTTT
CSVGSGADTQYF
>TRBV6-2/TRBV6-3|15|TRBJ2-1|.|TRBD2
TGTGCCAGCAGTTACAGGCTAGCGGGAGAGCATGAGCAGTTCTTC
CASSYRLAGEHEQFF
>TRBV20-1|14|TRBJ2-1|.|TRBD2
TGCAGTGCTAGACTCGGACTAGCGGGAGCTGAGCAGTTCTTC
CSARLGLAGAEQFF
>TRBV20-1|21|TRBJ1-5|.|.
TGCAGTGCTTATACGGTCATGTTCCGGGACATTCCTTCCTATAGCAATCAGCCCCAGCATTTT
CSAYTVMFRDIPSYSNQPQHF
>TRBV28|15|TRBJ2-7|.|.
TGTGCCAGCAGTGGTCAAGCGGGTTACGTTCACGAGCAGTACTTC
CASSGQAGYVHEQYF
>TRBV29-1|14|TRBJ2-7|many|TRBD1
TGCAGCGTTGAAGATCGGGACAGGCCCTACGAGCAGTACTTC
CSVEDRDRPYEQYF
>TRBV20-1|15|TRBJ2-1|once|.
TGCAGTGCTAGAGTACAGGAGAGCTCCTACAATGAGCAGTTCTTC
CSARVQESSYNEQFF
>TRBV20-1|15|TRBJ2-3|.|TRBD1
TGCAGTGCTAGTATCCGACAGGGGGGAACAGATACGCAGTATTTT
CSASIRQGGTDTQYF
>TRBV5-1|15|TRBJ2-3|.|.
TGCGCCAGCAGCTTGATTGGCGGGTCGAGAGATACGCAGTATTTT
CASSLIGGSRDTQYF
>TRBV29-1|14|TRBJ1-1|few|TRBD1
TGCAGCGTCGTTCGGACAGGGAGGAACACTGAAGCTTTCTTT
CSVVRTGRNTEAFF
>TRBV3-1|15|TRBJ2-7|.|TRBD1
TGTGCCAGCAGCCAAGCCGGGACAGCGAGGGATGAGCAGTACTTC
CASSQAGTARDEQYF
>TRBV20-1|17|TRBJ2-1|few|.
TGCAGTGCTAGAGATCATAGCGGCCTTAGTGGCTACAATGAGCAGTTCTTC
CSARDHSGLSGYNEQFF
>TRBV20-1|14|TRBJ1-2|.|.
TGCAGTGCTAGAGTCGAGACCCGGAGGATAAGCTACACCTTC
CSARVETRRISYTF
>TRBV21-1|15|TRBJ2-7|.|.
TGTGCCAGCAGCAAAAGATCACAGGGGGCGCGGGAGCAGTACTTC
CASSKRSQGAREQYF
>TRBV29-1|15|TRBJ2-7|.|.
TGCAGCGTCCAGGGGGAGGACTACTCTTGGGGGGAGCAGTACTTC
CSVQGEDYSWGEQYF
>TRBV19|19|TRBJ2-1|few|TRBD1
TGTGCCAGTAGTATTGGCCTATGGACAGGGGTTGTTGGCTACAATGAGCAGTTCTTC
CASSIGLWTGVVGYNEQFF
>TRBV7-6|13|TRBJ2-7|.|.
TGTGCCAGCAGCCGTCGAGGGGTTTGGGAGCAGTACTTC
CASSRRGVWEQYF
>TRBV4-1|17|TRBJ2-7|few|.
TGCGCCAGCAGCCAAGGAGGGGGCGGGGGTAGCTCCTACGAGCAGTACTTC
CASSQGGGGGSSYEQYF
>TRBV7-9|14|TRBJ1-5|few|.
TGTGCCAGCAGCTTAGGGGGGCCGGACGAGCCCCAGCATTTT
CASSLGGPDEPQHF
>TRBV20-1|11|TRBJ2-1|few|TRBD1
TGCAGTGCTAGAGAAGGGGACAGTCAGTTCTTC
CSAREGDSQFF
>TRBV11-1|13|TRBJ1-2|few|.
TGTGCCAGCAGCTCGGGACCCCTGATCGGCTACACCTTC
CASSSGPLIGYTF
>TRBV15|15|TRBJ2-7|.|.
TGTGCCACCAGCAATACCAGGGACCGTTACTACGAGCAGTACTTC
CATSNTRDRYYEQYF
>TRBV19|15|TRBJ1-5|.|.
TGTGCCAGTAGTCCAACAGGGCAGGGGAATCAGCCCCAGCATTTT
CASSPTGQGNQPQHF
>TRBV4-1|18|TRBJ2-3|many|TRBD2
TGCGCCAGCAGCCAAGATCTGGGACTAGCGGGAAACACAGATACGCAGTATTTT
CASSQDLGLAGNTDTQYF
>TRBV15|15|TRBJ2-2|.|.
TGTGCCACCAGCAGAGATCAAGGTTTAACCGGGGAGCTGTTTTTT
CATSRDQGLTGELFF
>TRBV19|14|TRBJ2-7|once|TRBD1
TGTGCCAGTACTACCGGGACAGGGCTGTCCGAGCAGTACTTC
CASTTGTGLSEQYF
>TRBV6-5|15|TRBJ1-1|.|.
TGTGCCAGCAGTTACTTGGACGGGAGAGCCGCTGAAGCTTTCTTT
CASSYLDGRAAEAFF
>TRBV5-1|15|TRBJ2-7|.|.
TGCGCCAGCAGCACATGGCCTCAGGGAAACTACGGGCAGTACTTC
CASSTWPQGNYGQYF
>TRBV5-1|14|TRBJ2-3|many|.
TGCGCCAGCAGCTTCGGGGCAGCCACAGATACGCAGTATTTT
CASSFGAATDTQYF
>TRBV14|15|TRBJ2-5|.|TRBD1
TGTGCCAGCAGCCATCCGGACAGGGGGCAGGAGACCCAGTACTTC
CASSHPDRGQETQYF
>TRBV20-1|12|TRBJ1-1|.|.
TGCAGTGCTTCCCACAGGGTTGGGTTGGCTTTCTTT
CSASHRVGLAFF